This TCR beta chain was documented in a study of beta chain features in type 1 diabetes (dated by TCRdb to the late 2010s). As for the study more broadly: Patients and healthy donors did not differ in mean age, gender distribution, total cell number or subset yield. A total of 85 million to 140 million sorted cells were examined across all samples, and a strong correlation was observed between cell number per subset and RNA yield. Whereas all 28 donors provided naive and central memory subsets, regulatory and stem cell-like memory subsets were isolated from just 8 patients and about 8 healthy donors. In the study, recently diagnosed type 1 diabetes patients and matched healthy donors were compared on the TCRB repertoires of their sorted circulating CD4+ T cell subsets.

The CDR3 has 14 amino acids, counting the end cysteine and phenylalanine. Solely the CDR3 DNA is kept, with 42 bases framed from the first base. The germline V and J ends show losses of 7 bases and 7 bases respectively, and no gene match explains 7 bases of the junction. Reading the germline V gene (reference sequence) gives CDR1 SEHNR and CDR2 FQNEAQ. The entire isolated RNA was reverse transcribed using the High Capacity cDNA Reverse Transcription Kit, and thus expressed TCRB transcripts were sequenced. Deep immunoSEQ sequencing was applied to naive, central memory and regulatory T cell samples, giving an average of around 3.8 million total reads per sample. Sorted cells were lysed in RLT buffer and RNA was extracted with DNase-treated RNeasy Micro or Mini kits, depending on cell number. To prevent cross-contamination, each cell subset was processed individually, whereas patient and healthy donor samples were processed jointly. Using the immunoSEQ multiplex PCR, TCRB sequences were amplified from cDNA into 87-bp fragments spanning the CDR3 region. The amplicons were sequenced using the Illumina HiSeq platform. The paper's processing steps were these. PCR bias was corrected computationally using synthetic template baselines, and reads within Hamming distance 2 were collapsed, with unmergeable singletons discarded. Reads were aligned against IMGT so that V, D and J genes, CDR3 length and insertions or deletions at six rearrangement sites could be assigned. Within each subset, clonotype counts were normalized to sorted cell number, after which true diversity and Gini coefficients were computed with the tcR R package. Repertoire sharing was quantified using the overlap coefficient calculated on TCRB nucleotide sequences. What TCRdb holds here is the immuneACCESS table cut down to in-frame rearrangements. Part of the clones is not present; checked against another copy, under half of the missing clones reflect an unresolved V gene, and the others are unexplained. That table supplies the V and J calls and clone size; D and trimming were determined from the DNA. Present in this sample are 130,000 or so clones, about 10% of which were seen just once. The top ten hold around 0.75% of the sample.

A single peripheral blood draw of approximately 100 mL on average was collected from each donor into heparinised tubes. A BD FACSAria II and a panel including CD45RO, CCR7, CD25, CD127, CD95 and CD27 were used to sort naive, central memory, regulatory and stem cell-like memory CD4+ T cells. Purity was above 95% for every sorted population. PBMCs were isolated right away by Lymphoprep density gradient centrifugation and were stained directly, without culture. To minimize batch effects, samples were stained and sorted in pairs, one healthy donor with one patient per experiment. In its sample, this clone was seen a few times. The antigen this receptor binds is unknown. No base qualities exist here, and no much larger clone lies one base off it. Paper-wide results and their limitations: Type 1 diabetes patients showed a moderate but significant shortening of TCRB CDR3 length in all four CD4+ subsets. The naive, central memory and regulatory TCRB repertoires appeared to resemble one another more closely among patients than among healthy donors. PCR may preferentially amplify shorter templates, but because patient and control samples were amplified and corrected together, any resulting skew would affect both groups equally. Because cDNA rather than genomic DNA was sequenced, highly expressing activated cells could have been over-represented, although no difference in activation and CD3 levels was found between groups. Only small numbers of individuals were included in the HLA sub-analyses, which left unresolved whether HLA type had any influence on TCRB rearrangement. Patients with type 1 diabetes made fewer insertions and deleted more nucleotides at VDJ recombination sites, implying thymic rearrangement abnormalities.

This clonotype originated in a man in his thirties or forties with type 1 diabetes. Recombination joined TRBV7-9 with TRBJ1-6, with 7 junctional bases fitting TRBD1. The specimen sequenced was central memory CD4+ T cells from blood. The CDR3 region: CASTIQGKNSPLHF. The nucleotide sequence reads as follows: TGTGCCAGCACCATACAGGGGAAGAATTCACCCCTCCACTTT.